This TCR beta chain was captured by sequencing in a study of T-cell memory formation after mild COVID-19. Study summary: TCR clusters were largely donor specific. Findings and limits, study-wide: Shrinking CD4+ clones resided mostly in CM and EM, and CD8+ ones in EMRA. There was a balanced CD4/CD8 profile in clones contracting day 15 to 85, and later expanders leaned CD4+.

This clonotype appeared a few times. Its antigen is unknown. This CDR3 spans 17 amino acids. Trimming took 6 bases from V and 3 from J; bases not matched to a gene: 9. Per the germline V gene, CDR1 is SGHRS and CDR2 is YFSETQ. It was 5'RACE with constant-segment primers that produced the TCR alpha and TCR beta cDNA libraries, which carried sample barcodes and UMIs. MiXCR, applied by TCRdb to the 5' RACE reads, yields one record per CDR3 protein. The data show hundreds of thousands of distinct CDR3 sequences, with nearly 25% seen just once and approximately 13% held by the top ten. The sequence came from an adult woman who had mild COVID-19 (a few samples of this study predate the infection). Cell type and time point are not known. Sequences were obtained from PBMCs or a T cell subset sorted from them (not recorded which). The chain uses TRBV5-1 and TRBJ2-3, with 14 bases identical to TRBD2. The CDR3 sequence is CASTRSGLAGVTDTQYF. The CDR3 DNA follows: TGCGCCAGCACCCGTTCGGGACTAGCGGGAGTGACAGATACGCAGTATTTT.